In this sample, the clone carrying this T cell receptor (beta chain) turned up a few times. The antigen is undetermined. The data are from a study of T cells after yellow fever vaccination. Study-wide points: Clones that expanded after primary vaccination mostly reappeared after the booster (roughly 95% CD4, roughly 87% CD8).

In making TCR cDNA, 5'RACE template switching added a universal primer site and UMIs to it. TCRdb recomputed calls from the 5' RACE reads with MiXCR, one row per CDR3 protein. The table lists 350,000 to 550,000 distinct CDR3 sequences, approximately 19% of them singletons, with roughly 19% in the top ten. The CDR3 has 12 amino acids. Trimming left V 7 bases short and J 4 bases short, with 12 bases between. CDR1 SQVTM and CDR2 ANQGSEA come from the germline V gene. Specimen: PBMCs, collected before the yellow fever booster vaccination. The chain recombines TRBV29-1 with TRBJ2-3, with D perhaps TRBD2 (5 bases). The clonotype comes from a man between 18 and 29 years old who received the YFV17D yellow fever vaccine. The CDR3 sequence: CSADGVADTQYF. The CDR3 nucleotides read TGCAGCGCCGACGGGGTGGCAGATACGCAGTATTTT.